Described below is a single T cell receptor (beta chain) sequence and its context. Clones were sequenced by immunoSEQ multiplex PCR, and TCRdb holds only the in-frame ones, with some missing. This repertoire shows some 78,000 clones, roughly 93% found once; its top ten account for about 0.41%. The sample belongs to a study of technical replicates of blood from a handful of donors. The sequence was collected from a human donor in good health. Input material: T cells isolated from PBMCs.

The CDR3 nucleotides read TGTGCCATCAAAAGGACAGGGGGTAACGAGCAGTACTTC. The encoded protein is CAIKRTGGNEQYF. The V call is TRBV10-3, the J call TRBJ2-7; 10 positions agree with TRBD1. V lost 7 bases to trimming and J lost 5 bases; unmatched junction nucleotides: 5. The CDR3 length is 13 residues. Germline CDR1 ENHRY, CDR2 SYGVKD.